Listed here are 14 T cell receptor beta chains from one sample, sequenced in a study of T-cell memory formation after mild COVID-19. TCRdb re-called the 5' RACE reads with MiXCR, one entry per CDR3 protein. There are 300,000 or so distinct CDR3 sequences in the sample; more than 15% occur only once, and 22% lies in the top ten. The sequencing input was PBMCs or a T cell subset sorted from them (not recorded which). Receptors originate from a man aged 18-30 years who had mild COVID-19 (a few samples of this study predate the infection). Cell type and time point are not known.

This clonotype was seen only a few times. The chain couples TRBV6-2 or TRBV6-3 to TRBJ2-5, with 7 bases aligning to TRBD2. The germline V gene has CDR1 MNHEY and CDR2 SVGEGT. This CDR3 comprises 15 residues. The V and J ends lost 0 bases and 1 base, in that order; junction bases with no gene match: 2. CDR3 in DNA: TGTGCCAGCAGTTACTCGGCTAGCGGCCAAGAGACCCAGTACTTC. Its protein product is CASSYSASGQETQYF.

The rearrangement uses TRBV29-1 and TRBJ1-2; possible D gene TRBD1, 6 bases. Germline CDR1 SQVTM, CDR2 ANQGSEA. Trimming stripped 0 bases from V and 8 bases from J, with 7 bases between. The CDR3 extends over 11 amino acids. The CDR3 bases are TGCAGCGTTGAAGATCAGGGGGGCTACACCTTC. This encodes CSVEDQGGYTF.

This chain connects TRBV9 to TRBJ2-7, with D possibly being TRBD2 (6 bases). Trimming cost V 2 bases and J 0 bases, with 9 bases left between them. The germline gives CDR1 SGDLS, CDR2 YYNGEE. This CDR3 is 14 amino acids long. The DNA for the CDR3 is TGTGCCAGCAGCGTTGGCGGGGTCTCCTACGAGCAGTACTTC. Amino acid sequence: CASSVGGVSYEQYF.

This clonotype appeared many times. For the CDR3, the DNA is TGTGCCAGCAGTTACACGGTTACCAACGAGCAGTACTTC. Amino acid sequence: CASSYTVTNEQYF. The chain is built from TRBV6-5 and TRBJ2-7; D unresolved. This CDR3 spans 13 amino acids. CDR1 is MNHEY, CDR2 SVGAGI, per germline. V was trimmed by 2 bases and J by 5 bases, leaving 10 bases between them.

This clonotype was found a few times. The chain combines TRBV4-3 with TRBJ1-1; no clear D gene. The germline V gene has CDR1 LGHNA and CDR2 YSLEER. The CDR3 is made up of 16 amino acids. Between the trimmed V and J ends, which lost 0 bases and 3 bases, there was a span of 14 bases. CDR3 residues: CASSQDLGVGDTEAFF. The CDR3 nucleotides read TGCGCCAGCAGCCAAGATCTAGGAGTCGGGGACACTGAAGCTTTCTTT.

The J gene is TRBJ1-1, the V gene TRBV9; D may be TRBD1 (6 bases). Trimming took 5 bases from V and 4 from J, leaving 15 bases between them. Germline assignment: CDR1 SGDLS and CDR2 YYNGEE. This CDR3 spans 14 amino acids. CDR3 in amino acids: CASSPQGSGTEAFF. The CDR3 nucleotides are TGTGCCAGCAGTCCACAGGGCAGCGGCACTGAAGCTTTCTTT.

The rearrangement links TRBV12-3 or TRBV12-4 to TRBJ2-1, with D perhaps matching TRBD1 (6 bases). Trimming pared 10 bases from V and 4 bases from J, leaving 14 bases between. CDR3 length equals 13 residues. The CDR3 protein is CATIKDSYNEQFF. CDR3 bases: TGTGCCACGATAAAGGACAGTTACAATGAGCAGTTCTTC.

This clonotype was seen at least ten times. The rearrangement links TRBV5-1 to TRBJ2-1; D is uncertain. V dropped 1 base and J dropped 6 bases, with 14 bases sitting between them. Per the germline V gene, CDR1 is SGHRS and CDR2 is YFSETQ. The CDR3 extends over 15 amino acids. This CDR3 is CASSLLSDASNEQFF. CDR3 in DNA: TGCGCCAGCAGCTTGTTATCAGACGCCTCCAATGAGCAGTTCTTC.

This clonotype was counted only a few times. This chain joins TRBV6-2 or TRBV6-3 and TRBJ1-4, with 7 bases matching TRBD1. V was clipped by 6 bases and J by 5 bases; unmatched bases: 9. From germline, CDR1 is MNHEY and CDR2 SVGEGT. This CDR3 comprises 15 residues. The chain's CDR3 is CASSPPGQPNEKLFF. In DNA form, the CDR3 reads TGTGCCAGCAGCCCCCCGGGACAGCCAAATGAAAAACTGTTTTTT.

The genes are TRBV4-1 and TRBJ2-4, with 11 nucleotides matching TRBD1. The ends lost 1 base at V and 0 bases at J; junction bases unmatched: 11. The CDR3 length is 20 residues. In germline, CDR1 is MGHRA, CDR2 YSYEKL. The CDR3 nucleotides read TGCGCCAGCAGCCAAGTATTCGGGACAGGGGGAACTCTAGCCAAAAACATTCAGTACTTC. Translation: CASSQVFGTGGTLAKNIQYF.

The table lists this clonotype with many counts. The chain recombines TRBV27 with TRBJ2-7, with 8 bases identical to TRBD2. V trimming: 5 bases; J trimming: 1 base; junction bases outside the gene matches: 10. This CDR3 contains 16 residues. Germline V gene sequence: CDR1 MNHEY, CDR2 SMNVEV (reference sequence). The CDR3 loop reads CASSPFGGASSYEQYV. CDR3 DNA: TGTGCCAGCAGTCCGTTCGGGGGGGCCTCGTCCTACGAGCAGTACGTC.

This clonotype was observed at least ten times. The rearrangement links TRBV5-1 to TRBJ2-1, with no clear D. Trimming shortened V by 0 bases and J by 2 bases, and 6 bases separated the two germline ends. The germline gives CDR1 SGHRS, CDR2 YFSETQ. The length of the CDR3 is 14 residues. The CDR3 DNA is TGCGCCAGCAGCTTGGTAGGCACCTACAATGAGCAGTTCTTC. Its translation is CASSLVGTYNEQFF.

This clonotype was detected only a few times. V and J are TRBV6-6 and TRBJ2-3; TRBD1 matches 9 bases. V lost 10 bases, J lost 2 bases, and 7 bases stayed unmatched. The germline CDR1 and CDR2 sequences are MNHNY and SVGAGI (reference sequence). CDR3 length: 14 residues. The chain's CDR3 is CAIRQGVVTDTQYF. DNA for the CDR3: TGTGCCATCCGACAGGGGGTGGTCACAGATACGCAGTATTTT.

The chain uses TRBV29-1 and TRBJ2-2; TRBD1 agrees at 7 bases. This CDR3 is 17 amino acids long. V dropped 4 bases and J dropped 0; count of bases not matched to a gene: 11. Germline CDR1 reads SQVTM; CDR2 reads ANQGSEA. Written as DNA, the CDR3 is TGCAGCGTTGCCCGACAGGGAAGGGTTGCGAACACCGGGGAGCTGTTTTTT. Residues: CSVARQGRVANTGELFF.